Following are 26 T cell receptor beta chains from one sample sequenced in a study of T cell repertoires in cytomegalovirus infection. TCRdb redid the calling of the reads with MiXCR, one entry per CDR3 protein. The repertoire holds hundreds of thousands of distinct CDR3 sequences, with around a third as singletons. Their antigens are not known. Sequencing used cultured PBMCs, obtained from culture after CMV antigen stimulation. These receptors were taken from a human donor in good health (CMV status not recorded). Some clones in this sample may be carry-over from other donors' samples.

This clonotype was seen a handful of times. The chain uses TRBV4-3 and TRBJ1-3; D is ambiguous. Germline CDR1 and CDR2: LGHNA and YSLEER. The CDR3 spans 16 residues. Between the trimmed V and J ends, which lost 1 base and 2 bases, there was a span of 12 bases. This CDR3 is CASSQVTQRAGNTIYF. The CDR3 DNA is TGCGCCAGCAGCCAAGTAACACAACGGGCTGGAAACACCATATATTTT.

The chain recombines TRBV6-6 with TRBJ2-1; D is unclear. This CDR3 spans 14 amino acids. V was cut by 0 bases and J by 6 bases, with 9 bases left in between. Germline loops: CDR1 MNHNY, CDR2 SVGAGI (reference sequence). The CDR3 sequence: CASSYSTAANEQFF. The CDR3 DNA sequence: TGTGCCAGCAGTTACTCGACTGCGGCCAATGAGCAGTTCTTC.

The V and J genes are TRBV28 and TRBJ1-5; 7 bases line up with TRBD1. Unmatched junction bases numbered 17, after V lost 6 bases and J lost 3 bases. Germline CDR1 MDHEN, CDR2 SYDVKM. CDR3 length: 18 residues. In DNA form, the CDR3 reads TGTGCCAGCAGGAGAGATCCTCGAAGACAGGGCTTCAATCAGCCCCAGCATTTT. Amino acid sequence: CASRRDPRRQGFNQPQHF.

The rearrangement joins TRBV20-1 to TRBJ2-5, with no clear D. Between the trimmed V and J ends, which lost 3 bases and 5 bases, there was a span of 7 bases. The CDR3 runs 11 residues. Germline V gene data show CDR1 as DFQATT and CDR2 as SNEGSKA (reference sequence). The CDR3, as DNA: TGCAGTGCTAGGGGTTTGGAGACCCAGTACTTC. Protein: CSARGLETQYF.

The chain has TRBV11-2 and TRBJ2-7, with D unresolved. Trimming cost V 5 bases and J 5 bases, with 7 bases left between them. The CDR3 consists of 11 residues. CDR1 is SGHAT, CDR2 FQNNGV, per germline. The CDR3 coding sequence is TGTGCCAGCAGCGTAGGAAACGAGCAGTACTTC. Translating it yields CASSVGNEQYF.

The chain combines TRBV5-8 with TRBJ1-1; D is uncertain. Germline V lookup: CDR1 SGHTS, CDR2 YDEGEE. V lost 2 bases and J 1 base, leaving 9 bases between the germline ends. The CDR3 extends over 14 amino acids. The CDR3: CASSFDGRNTEAFF. In DNA, the CDR3 is TGTGCCAGCAGCTTTGACGGAAGGAACACTGAAGCTTTCTTT.

This clonotype was found a few times. The chain couples TRBV6-5 to TRBJ1-2; 10 nucleotides align to TRBD1. The CDR3 runs 14 residues. Germline assignment: CDR1 MNHEY and CDR2 SVGAGI. V lost 2 bases, J lost 8 bases, and 5 bases stayed unmatched. The DNA for the CDR3 is TGTGCCAGCAGTTACCAGGGACAGGGGACCGGCTACACCTTC. Translated: CASSYQGQGTGYTF.

The chain links TRBV6-5 to TRBJ2-6, with TRBD1 identical over 12 bases. CDR3 length: 19 residues. The V segment lost 2 bases and the J segment 1 base; nucleotides outside the gene matches: 6. Germline CDR1 MNHEY, CDR2 SVGAGI. The CDR3: CASSYRPGQGASGANVLTF. In nucleotides, the CDR3 is TGTGCCAGCAGTTACAGGCCGGGACAGGGGGCTTCTGGGGCCAACGTCCTGACTTTC.

The chain joins TRBV14 to TRBJ2-7; a weak D match, TRBD2 (5 bases). Between the trimmed V and J ends, which lost 4 bases and 5 bases, there was a span of 21 bases. Germline CDR1 SGHDN, CDR2 FVKESK. This CDR3 has 16 amino acids. This CDR3 reads CASSPQRLLLPNEQYF. In DNA form, the CDR3 reads TGTGCCAGCAGCCCCCAGCGGCTCCTTCTTCCAAACGAGCAGTACTTC.

The V gene is TRBV25-1, the J gene TRBJ2-1; the D gene is possibly TRBD2 (6 bases). Germline values: CDR1 MGHDK, CDR2 SYGVNS. The germline V and J ends were trimmed by 2 bases and 2 bases, with 10 bases remaining between them. The length of the CDR3 is 15 residues. The CDR3 DNA is TGTGCCAGCAGTGAAAGTTGGGGGGCCTACAATGAGCAGTTCTTC. Amino acid sequence: CASSESWGAYNEQFF.

This clonotype occurred many times. This chain uses TRBV7-2 with TRBJ1-6; the D is unclear. The CDR3 length is 17 residues. CDR1 is SGHTA, CDR2 FQGNSA, per germline. V dropped 1 base and J dropped 0 bases, with 10 bases sitting between them. CDR3 DNA sequence: TGTGCCAGCAGCTTAGTGGCGCTCAGCTCCTATAATTCACCCCTCCACTTT. It specifies CASSLVALSSYNSPLHF.

This clonotype was observed at least ten times. CDR3 nucleotides: TGCAGCCTCCTCCGGGGCTACGAGCAGTACTTC. Protein: CSLLRGYEQYF. The chain couples TRBV20-1 to TRBJ2-7, with D possibly being TRBD2 (5 bases). The CDR3 loop spans 11 amino acids. Looked up from germline, CDR1 is DFQATT and CDR2 is SNEGSKA (reference sequence).

With regard to this clonotype: Mismatch with germline at one junction end may stem from a read error. V and J are TRBV11-1 and TRBJ2-5; D unresolved. Looked up from germline, CDR1 is SGHAT and CDR2 is FQDESV (reference sequence). CDR3 length equals 13 residues. CDR3 nucleotide sequence: TGTGTCAGCAGCTTAGTACGTCGGGAGACCCAGTACTTC. Its translation is CVSSLVRRETQYF.

There are a few counts of this clonotype. The CDR3 DNA follows: TGCAGTGCTAAACAGACAGTTAGCACAGATACGCAGTATTTT. It specifies CSAKQTVSTDTQYF. The rearrangement uses TRBV20-1 and TRBJ2-3; tentatively, D is TRBD1 (5 bases). V lost 4 bases and J lost 0, with 11 bases in between. CDR3 size: 14 residues. Germline lookup yields CDR1 DFQATT and CDR2 SNEGSKA (reference sequence).

This clonotype has just a few counts. The V call is TRBV7-2, the J call TRBJ1-2; no reliable D call. This CDR3 is built from 11 residues. Germline CDR1 is SGHTA and CDR2 is FQGNSA. Trimming left V 6 bases short and J 3 bases short, with 5 bases between. The CDR3 reads CASRMDYGYTF. For the CDR3, the DNA is TGTGCCAGCAGGATGGACTATGGCTACACCTTC.

CDR3 sequence: CASSSGSGGGPYEQYF. The CDR3 DNA reads TGTGCCAGCAGCTCCGGGTCTGGCGGGGGGCCCTACGAGCAGTACTTC. The chain uses TRBV27 and TRBJ2-7; TRBD2 matches 8 bases. With V trimmed by 6 bases and J by 2 bases, 12 bases remained unmatched. Germline assignment: CDR1 MNHEY and CDR2 SMNVEV (reference sequence). This CDR3 is 16 amino acids long.

The chain combines TRBV28 with TRBJ1-5; tentatively, D is TRBD1 (6 bases). V was cut by 7 bases and J by 3 bases, with 16 bases left in between. The germline V gene has CDR1 MDHEN and CDR2 SYDVKM. The CDR3 is 15 amino acids. In nucleotides, the CDR3 is TGTGCCAGCACGGGGCAGGGGATTAACAATCAGCCCCAGCATTTT. It is translated as CASTGQGINNQPQHF.

This clonotype was observed a few times. The chain is built from TRBV19 and TRBJ1-5, with D unresolved. The CDR3 contains 14 residues. V lost 4 bases to trimming and J lost 4 bases, with 11 bases between them. From germline, CDR1 is LNHDA and CDR2 SQIVND (reference sequence). Written as DNA, the CDR3 is TGTGCCAGTAGTACCGGGGTCTCGAATCAGCCCCAGCATTTT. It codes for CASSTGVSNQPQHF.

This clonotype has more than one count but fewer than ten. The chain has TRBV19 and TRBJ1-1; the D gene is possibly TRBD1 (5 bases). CDR1 LNHDA and CDR2 SQIVND come from the germline V gene (reference sequence). V lost 5 bases, J lost 3 bases, and 13 bases lay in between. The CDR3 covers 14 residues. The CDR3 nucleotides read TGTGCCAGTAGTGATCGCCCGGGGGACACTGAAGCTTTCTTT. It codes for CASSDRPGDTEAFF. Full variable domain (missing parts from reference TRBV19 and TRBJ1-1): DGGITQSPKYLFRKEGQNVTLSCEQNLNHDAMYWYRQDPGQGLRLIYYSQIVNDFQKGDIAEGYSVSREKKESFPLTVTSAQKNPTAFYLCASSDRPGDTEAFFGQGTRLTVV.

Ten or more counts support this clonotype. The chain links TRBV6-1 to TRBJ2-1, with D hard to call. The V end was cut by 7 bases, the J end by 8 bases, with 12 bases between. The CDR3 spans 12 residues. The germline V gene has CDR1 MNHNS and CDR2 SASEGT. CDR3 sequence (DNA): TGTGCCAGCACCTGGCGGCCCGATGAGCAGTTCTTC. Its translation: CASTWRPDEQFF.

The gene calls are TRBV11-2 and TRBJ2-5; unclear D gene. The germline gives CDR1 SGHAT, CDR2 FQNNGV. The CDR3 is made up of 15 amino acids. V lost 1 base, J lost 7 bases, and 16 bases lay in between. In DNA, the CDR3 is TGTGCCAGCAGCTTAGCCCCTGACTCGTTAGCGACCCAGTACTTC. It is translated as CASSLAPDSLATQYF. The complete variable domain, with remaining parts taken from reference TRBV11-2 and TRBJ2-5, reads EAGVAQSPRYKIIEKRQSVAFWCNPISGHATLYWYQQILGQGPKLLIQFQNNGVVDDSQLPKDRFSAERLKGVDSTLKIQPAKLEDSAVYLCASSLAPDSLATQYFGPGTRLLVL.

The V gene is TRBV2, the J gene TRBJ2-3, with D possibly TRBD2 on 5 matching bases. V was trimmed by 7 bases and J by 5 bases, leaving 10 bases between them. Germline values: CDR1 SNHLY, CDR2 FYNNEI. This CDR3 spans 12 amino acids. The CDR3 region has the DNA TGTGCCAGCACCCCCCGGGGAGATACGCAGTATTTT. Protein: CASTPRGDTQYF. Full variable domain (missing parts from reference TRBV2 and TRBJ2-3): EPEVTQTPSHQVTQMGQEVILRCVPISNHLYFYWYRQILGQKVEFLVSFYNNEISEKSEIFDDQFSVERPDGSNFTLKIRSTKLEDSAMYFCASTPRGDTQYFGPGTRLTVL.

This clonotype has only a few counts. V is TRBV7-2 and J is TRBJ2-5; D gene ambiguous. Trimming left V 3 bases short and J 4 bases short, with 12 bases between. Germline loops: CDR1 SGHTA, CDR2 FQGNSA. This CDR3 has 14 residues. Written as DNA, the CDR3 is TGTGCCAGCAGCTTTGTGATGTGGGGAGAGACCCAGTACTTC. It yields the protein CASSFVMWGETQYF.

On this clonotype: The conserved final phenylalanine or tryptophan is absent from the CDR3, which likely points to a read error. The chain joins TRBV11-2 to TRBJ2-5; the match to TRBD1 covers 9 bases. CDR1 is SGHAT, CDR2 FQNNGV, per germline. Trimming cost V 5 bases and J 1 base; bases outside gene matches: 5. The CDR3 has 15 amino acids. The CDR3, as DNA: TGTGCCAGCAGCGTGAACAGGGGGCGCCAAGAGACCCAGTACTTG. This codes for CASSVNRGRQETQYL.

This clonotype was seen a few times. This rearrangement joins TRBV10-3 to TRBJ1-1, with TRBD1 identical over 8 bases. Germline values: CDR1 ENHRY, CDR2 SYGVKD. Germline trimming cut 7 bases from V and 4 bases from J; bases unmatched to any gene: 8. The CDR3 has 14 amino acids. The CDR3 DNA follows: TGTGCCATCACCTCGACAGGGGACGGCACTGAAGCTTTCTTT. Translated, it gives CAITSTGDGTEAFF.

This clonotype was detected ten times or more. V is TRBV7-2 and J is TRBJ2-1; TRBD2 matches at 11 bases. V was pared by 7 bases and J by 6 bases, with 8 bases of the junction left unmatched. CDR1 and CDR2 from the germline V gene are SGHTA and FQGNSA. CDR3 length equals 15 residues. CDR3 amino acids: CASTVAGGPFNEQFF. CDR3 coding DNA: TGTGCCAGCACCGTAGCGGGAGGGCCTTTCAATGAGCAGTTCTTC.